This record covers a single TCR beta chain. This clone was seen a few times. It lacks a known antigen. No qualities accompany the bases; no much larger clone lies one base away. In the prospective study, participants were about 18 to 100 years old, resided in 20 to 30 geographic areas of the United States, and were enrolled through a virtual design. In the prospective study, cohorts were assigned on the basis of participant-reported clinical history obtained from a screening survey and a study questionnaire. Recovered participants in ImmuneRACE Cohort 3 were defined as having two consecutive negative NP/OP PCR tests, clearance from a healthcare professional, or resolution of symptoms. Mobile phlebotomists in the prospective study collected whole blood, serum and a nasopharyngeal or oropharyngeal swab from every participant. Additional blood draws and questionnaires over an approximately 2-month period could optionally be provided by prospective study participants. Before DNA extraction, prospective study blood samples were shipped either frozen or at room temperature.

The data were taken from a study of blood T cell repertoires in COVID-19 (dated by TCRdb to the early 2020s). Some background on the complete study: Samples covering the acute and convalescent phases of COVID-19 were provided by collaborators in the United States, Italy and Spain. The material from the prospective study consisted of cDNA or gDNA derived from T cells, B-cell-depleted T cells, or PBMCs. Subjects who had been exposed to COVID-19, were actively infected with it, or had recovered from it provided the deeply sampled blood TCRbeta repertoires that made up the dataset. The repertoires were released in a freely available public database intended as a resource for research on the immune response to SARS-CoV-2. The samples were drawn from the first 160 participants of the ongoing ImmuneRACE study and from some 1,300 subjects provided by 6 global collaborators. Sample metadata almost always included a de-identified subject ID, COVID-19 status, age in years and sex. HLA class I and class II types, where available, came from metadata supplied by the sample provider rather than from assay-based typing. Overall results and qualifications from the work: The quantity of clinical and demographic metadata differed by source and by participant and was supplied without curation.

TCRbeta CDR3 regions were amplified from genomic DNA by means of the immunoSEQ Assay, a bias-controlled multiplex PCR. On the authors' methods: The number of nucleated cells in each sample was estimated from the amplification of reference gene primers within the assay. Sequence reads were collapsed and filtered to measure the absolute abundance of every unique TCRbeta CDR3 rearrangement. Productive Simpson clonality was computed per sample as the square root of Simpson's diversity index over productive rearrangements. What TCRdb holds here is the immuneACCESS table cut down to in-frame rearrangements. Part of the clones is not present; checked against another copy, under half of the missing clones reflect an unresolved V gene, and the others are unexplained. V, J and clone size reflect that table, while D and trimming were determined from the DNA. For this sample there are about 160,000 clones; about 80% appear just once. The ten largest clones take up about 3.4% of the sample.

Clipping removes 6 bases from V and 2 bases from J, with 4 as the unmatched junction base count. The CDR3 holds 13 amino acids from the cysteine to the phenylalanine. Of all the DNA, just the CDR3 is kept, 39 bases in frame from base 1. Via the germline V gene, CDR1 is SGHRS and CDR2 YFSETQ. Rearrangement joined TRBV5-1 to TRBJ1-2; TRBD1 aligns with 7 central bases. This sequence originates from a woman aged 55 to 70 who had recovered from COVID-19. Material: PBMCs or T cells enriched from blood (not recorded which). The CDR3 region has the sequence CASTRDSNYGYTF. The nucleotides read TGCGCCAGCACCAGGGACAGCAACTATGGCTACACCTTC.